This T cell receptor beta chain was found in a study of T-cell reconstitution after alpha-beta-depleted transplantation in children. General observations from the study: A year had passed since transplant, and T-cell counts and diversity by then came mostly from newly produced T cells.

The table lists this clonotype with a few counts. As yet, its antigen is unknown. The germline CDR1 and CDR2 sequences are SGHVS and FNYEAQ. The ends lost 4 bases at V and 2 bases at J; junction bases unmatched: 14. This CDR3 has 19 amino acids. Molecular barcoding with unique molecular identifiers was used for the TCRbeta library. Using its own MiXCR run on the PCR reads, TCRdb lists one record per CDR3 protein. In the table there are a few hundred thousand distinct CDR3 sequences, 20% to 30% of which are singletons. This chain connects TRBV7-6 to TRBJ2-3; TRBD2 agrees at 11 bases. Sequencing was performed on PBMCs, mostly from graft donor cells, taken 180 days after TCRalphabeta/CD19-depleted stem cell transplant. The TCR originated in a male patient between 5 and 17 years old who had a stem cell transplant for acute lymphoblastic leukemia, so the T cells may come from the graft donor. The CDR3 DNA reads TGTGCCAGCAGCTCCCCGACTAGCGGGGACCACCTCGACACAGATACGCAGTATTTT. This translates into CASSSPTSGDHLDTDTQYF.